These T cell receptor beta chains were read from a single sample in a study of post-analysis software for immune sequencing data. TCRdb passed the PCR reads through MiXCR, listing each CDR3 protein once. The table lists approximately 690,000 distinct CDR3 sequences, roughly three fifths of them singletons. Sample: blood. These receptors were collected from a girl under 10 years old with multiple sclerosis. Each CDR3 is given without its conserved first and last residue. Size tells how often a clone was seen (once, few, many) or the class of an expanded clone, and some rows leave it out.

>TRBJ1-2|NA|TRBV6-6
ASRSKTGGHGYT
>TRBJ2-2|NA|TRBV29-1
SAEDPSGTGELF
>TRBJ2-5|once|TRBV20-1
SASGTSGSLEETQY
>TRBJ2-5|NA|TRBV5-1
ASSLSTKQETQY
>TRBJ2-1|NA|TRBV6-6
ASSYSDSANQF
>TRBJ2-3|NA|TRBV7-8
ASSLGLGAGGTDTQY
>TRBJ2-1|NA|TRBV29-1
SVEVVSYNEQF
>TRBJ2-3|few|TRBV7-8
ASSLRGRGPSGDTQY
>TRBJ2-1|few|TRBV20-1
SARDWTGPYNEQF
>TRBJ1-2|NA|TRBV7-2
ASSLAGQAGYGYT
>TRBJ1-5|NA|TRBV12-3/TRBV12-4
ASSLSGHNQPQH
>TRBJ2-5|few|TRBV7-9
ASSFFGRQETQY
>TRBJ2-1|NA|TRBV4-3
ANSQDPTLEQF
>TRBJ1-1|NA|TRBV20-1
SARFPGIIMNTEAF
>NA|NA|TRBV4-3
ASSQGDMTTETQY
>TRBJ2-6|few|TRBV10-3
ATTSGGSAGANVLT
>TRBJ1-5|NA|TRBV6-5
ASKAGSYQPQH
>TRBJ2-7|NA|TRBV12-3/TRBV12-4
ASSLWDRVGEQY
>TRBJ2-7|NA|TRBV29-1
SVGTSGGAYEQY
>TRBJ2-3|NA|TRBV12-3/TRBV12-4
ASSLLHRAPDTQY
>TRBJ2-1|NA|TRBV5-5
ASSGETSGVVDKQF
>NA|NA|TRBV19
ASSTPGLAGPYEQY
>TRBJ2-5|many|TRBV5-1
ASSLRTGQETQY
>TRBJ1-2|many|TRBV29-1
SVEGTPYT
>TRBJ1-2|NA|TRBV11-3
ASSSPGGDYGYT
>TRBJ2-3|few|TRBV7-6
ASSLGTSGALTDTQY
>TRBJ2-5|once|TRBV10-1
ASSSQVMETQY
>TRBJ2-5|NA|TRBV7-3
ASSFGSGRAQY
>TRBJ1-2|NA|TRBV20-1
SASDGNYGYT
>TRBJ2-7|once|TRBV7-9
ASSLVGAGQIREQY
>TRBJ1-4|NA|TRBV4-1
ASSQNPTGGNEKLF
>TRBJ2-7|NA|TRBV20-1
SANKALSYEQY
>TRBJ2-1|few|TRBV24-1
ATSDLPAAGKDNEQF
>TRBJ2-5|few|TRBV4-2
ASSSPGLAKQETQY
>NA|once|TRBV29-1
SAEKETQY